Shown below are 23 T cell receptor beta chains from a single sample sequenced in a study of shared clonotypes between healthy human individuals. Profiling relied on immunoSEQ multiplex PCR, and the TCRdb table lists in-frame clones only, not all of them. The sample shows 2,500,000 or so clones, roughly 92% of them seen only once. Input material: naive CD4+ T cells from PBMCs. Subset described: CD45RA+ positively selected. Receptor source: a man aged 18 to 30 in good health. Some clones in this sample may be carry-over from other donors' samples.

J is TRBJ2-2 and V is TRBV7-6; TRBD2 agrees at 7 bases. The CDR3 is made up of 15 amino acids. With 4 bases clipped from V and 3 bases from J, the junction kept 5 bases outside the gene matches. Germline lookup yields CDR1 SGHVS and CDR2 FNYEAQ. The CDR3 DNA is TGTGCCAGCAGCTCTGGCGGGGGTTACACCGGGGAGCTGTTTTTT. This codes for CASSSGGGYTGELFF.

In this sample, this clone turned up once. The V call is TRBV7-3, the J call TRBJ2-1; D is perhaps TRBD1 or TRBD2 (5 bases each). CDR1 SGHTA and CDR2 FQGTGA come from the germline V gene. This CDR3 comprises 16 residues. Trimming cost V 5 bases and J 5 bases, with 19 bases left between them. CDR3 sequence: CASSRNAGGVNNEQFF. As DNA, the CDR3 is TGTGCCAGCAGCCGAAACGCTGGGGGAGTAAACAATGAGCAGTTCTTC.

CDR3 in amino acids: CASSVAEGRDGYTF. In DNA, the CDR3 is TGTGCCAGCAGCGTAGCTGAGGGTAGGGATGGCTACACCTTC. The V gene is TRBV9, the J gene TRBJ1-2; no clear D gene. This CDR3 has 14 amino acids. V gave up 0 bases and J gave up 6 bases, with 12 bases separating them. Germline-derived CDR1 and CDR2 are SGDLS and YYNGEE.

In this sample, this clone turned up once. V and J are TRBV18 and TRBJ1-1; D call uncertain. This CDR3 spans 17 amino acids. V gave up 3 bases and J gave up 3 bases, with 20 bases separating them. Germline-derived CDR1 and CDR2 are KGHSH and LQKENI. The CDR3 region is CASSPTPFIGRDTEAFF. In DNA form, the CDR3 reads TGTGCCAGCTCACCCACCCCCTTTATTGGCCGGGACACTGAAGCTTTCTTT. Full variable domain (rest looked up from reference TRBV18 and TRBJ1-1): NAGVMQNPRHLVRRRGQEARLRCSPMKGHSHVYWYRQLPEEGLKFMVYLQKENIIDESGMPKERFSAEFPKEGPSILRIQQVVRGDSAAYFCASSPTPFIGRDTEAFFGQGTRLTVV.

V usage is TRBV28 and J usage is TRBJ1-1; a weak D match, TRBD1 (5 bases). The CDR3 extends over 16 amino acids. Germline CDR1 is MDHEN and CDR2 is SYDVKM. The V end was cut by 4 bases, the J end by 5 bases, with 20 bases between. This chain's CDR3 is CASSSPGPGGGTEAFF. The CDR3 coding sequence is TGTGCCAGCAGTTCACCCGGGCCCGGCGGGGGGACTGAAGCTTTCTTT.

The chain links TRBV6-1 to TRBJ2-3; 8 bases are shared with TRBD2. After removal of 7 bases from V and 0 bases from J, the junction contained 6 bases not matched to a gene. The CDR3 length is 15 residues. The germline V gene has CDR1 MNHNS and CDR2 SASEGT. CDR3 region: CASTWTGGSTDTQYF. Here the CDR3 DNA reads TGTGCCAGCACTTGGACGGGAGGGAGCACAGATACGCAGTATTTT.

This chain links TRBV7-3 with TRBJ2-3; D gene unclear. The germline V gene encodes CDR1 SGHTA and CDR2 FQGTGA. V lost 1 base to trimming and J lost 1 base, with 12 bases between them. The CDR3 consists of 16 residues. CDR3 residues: CASSLMGLGGTDTQYF. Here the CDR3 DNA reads TGTGCCAGCAGCTTAATGGGTCTAGGTGGCACAGATACGCAGTATTTT.

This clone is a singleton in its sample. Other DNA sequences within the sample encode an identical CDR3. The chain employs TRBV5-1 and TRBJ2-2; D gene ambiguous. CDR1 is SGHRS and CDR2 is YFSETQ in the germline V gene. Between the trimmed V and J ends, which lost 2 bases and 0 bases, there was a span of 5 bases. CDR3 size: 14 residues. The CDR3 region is CASSLRPNTGELFF. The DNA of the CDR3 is TGCGCCAGCAGCTTAAGGCCGAACACCGGGGAGCTGTTTTTT.

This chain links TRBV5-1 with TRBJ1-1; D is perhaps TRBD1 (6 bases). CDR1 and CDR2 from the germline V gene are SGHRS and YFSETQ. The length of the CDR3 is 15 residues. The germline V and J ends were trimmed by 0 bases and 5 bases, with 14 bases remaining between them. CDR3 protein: CASSLDAVDRTEAFF. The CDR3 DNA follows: TGCGCCAGCAGCTTGGATGCAGTTGACAGGACTGAAGCTTTCTTT.

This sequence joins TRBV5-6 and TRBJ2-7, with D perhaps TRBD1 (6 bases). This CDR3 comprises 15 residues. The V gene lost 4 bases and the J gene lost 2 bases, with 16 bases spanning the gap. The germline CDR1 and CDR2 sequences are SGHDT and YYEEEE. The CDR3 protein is CASSPHQGITYEQYF. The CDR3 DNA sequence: TGTGCCAGCAGCCCCCACCAGGGGATCACCTACGAGCAGTACTTC.

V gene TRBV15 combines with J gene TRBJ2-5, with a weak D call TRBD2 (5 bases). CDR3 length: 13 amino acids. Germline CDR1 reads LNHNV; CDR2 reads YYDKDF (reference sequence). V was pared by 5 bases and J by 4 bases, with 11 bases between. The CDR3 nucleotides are TGTGCCACCAGCCTTTCGGGGTCAGAGACCCAGTACTTC. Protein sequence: CATSLSGSETQYF.

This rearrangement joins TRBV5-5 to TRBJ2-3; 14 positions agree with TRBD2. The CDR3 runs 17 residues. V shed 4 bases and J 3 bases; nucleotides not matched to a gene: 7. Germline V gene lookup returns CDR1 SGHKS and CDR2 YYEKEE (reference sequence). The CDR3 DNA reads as TGTGCCAGCAGCCAGGGACTAGCGGGAGTGGGGACAGATACGCAGTATTTT. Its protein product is CASSQGLAGVGTDTQYF.

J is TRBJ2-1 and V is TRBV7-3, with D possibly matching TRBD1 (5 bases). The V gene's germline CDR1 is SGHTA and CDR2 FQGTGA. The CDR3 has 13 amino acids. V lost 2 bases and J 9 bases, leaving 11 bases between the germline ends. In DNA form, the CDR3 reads TGTGCCAGCAGCTTAGGGCAGGGTTCTGAGCAGTTCTTC. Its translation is CASSLGQGSEQFF.

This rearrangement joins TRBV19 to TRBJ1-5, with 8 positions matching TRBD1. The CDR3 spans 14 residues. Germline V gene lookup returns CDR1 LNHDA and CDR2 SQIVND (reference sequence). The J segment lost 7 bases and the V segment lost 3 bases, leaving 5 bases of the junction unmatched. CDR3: CASSITGGYQPQHF. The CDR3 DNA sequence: TGTGCCAGTAGTATCACAGGGGGGTACCAGCCCCAGCATTTT.

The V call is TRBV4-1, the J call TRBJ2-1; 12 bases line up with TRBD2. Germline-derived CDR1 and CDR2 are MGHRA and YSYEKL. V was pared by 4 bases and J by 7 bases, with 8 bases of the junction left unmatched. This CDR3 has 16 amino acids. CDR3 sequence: CASSRGLAGSSNEQFF. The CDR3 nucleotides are TGCGCCAGCAGCCGTGGACTAGCGGGAAGTTCGAATGAGCAGTTCTTC.

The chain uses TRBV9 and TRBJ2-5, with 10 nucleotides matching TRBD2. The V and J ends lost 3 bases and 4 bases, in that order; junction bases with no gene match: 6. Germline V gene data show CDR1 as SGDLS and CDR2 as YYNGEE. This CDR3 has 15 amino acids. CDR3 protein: CASSASGRGLETQYF. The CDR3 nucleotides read TGTGCCAGCAGCGCCAGCGGGAGGGGTTTAGAGACCCAGTACTTC.

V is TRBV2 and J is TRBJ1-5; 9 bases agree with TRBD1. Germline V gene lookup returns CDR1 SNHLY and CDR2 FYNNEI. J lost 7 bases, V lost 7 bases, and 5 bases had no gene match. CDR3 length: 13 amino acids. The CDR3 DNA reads TGTGCCAGCAACCGGGACAGGGTGCAGCCCCAGCATTTT. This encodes CASNRDRVQPQHF.

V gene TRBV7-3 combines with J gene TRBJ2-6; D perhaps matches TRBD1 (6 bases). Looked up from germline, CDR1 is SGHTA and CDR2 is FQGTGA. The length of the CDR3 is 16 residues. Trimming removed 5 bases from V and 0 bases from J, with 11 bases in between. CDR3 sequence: CASSLHRASGANVLTF. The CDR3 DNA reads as TGTGCCAGCAGCCTCCACAGGGCCTCTGGGGCCAACGTCCTGACTTTC.

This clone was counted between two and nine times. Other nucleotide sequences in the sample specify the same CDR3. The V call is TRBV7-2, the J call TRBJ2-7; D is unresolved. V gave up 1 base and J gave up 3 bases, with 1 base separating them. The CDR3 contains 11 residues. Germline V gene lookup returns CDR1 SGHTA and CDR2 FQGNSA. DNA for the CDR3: TGTGCCAGCAGCTTAGTCTACGAGCAGTACTTC. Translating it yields CASSLVYEQYF.

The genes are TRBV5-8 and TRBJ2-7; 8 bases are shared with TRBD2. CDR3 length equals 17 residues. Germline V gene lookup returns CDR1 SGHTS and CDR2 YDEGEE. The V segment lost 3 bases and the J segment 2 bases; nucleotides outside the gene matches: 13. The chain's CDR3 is CASSSHFRTSITYEQYF. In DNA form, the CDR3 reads TGTGCCAGCAGCTCCCACTTTCGGACTAGCATTACCTACGAGCAGTACTTC.

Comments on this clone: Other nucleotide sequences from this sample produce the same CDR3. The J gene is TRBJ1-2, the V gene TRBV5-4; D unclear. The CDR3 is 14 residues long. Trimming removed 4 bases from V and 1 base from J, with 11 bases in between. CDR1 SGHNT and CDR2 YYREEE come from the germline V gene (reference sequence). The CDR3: CASSPRAGNYGYTF. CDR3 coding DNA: TGTGCCAGCAGCCCTAGGGCGGGTAACTATGGCTACACCTTC.

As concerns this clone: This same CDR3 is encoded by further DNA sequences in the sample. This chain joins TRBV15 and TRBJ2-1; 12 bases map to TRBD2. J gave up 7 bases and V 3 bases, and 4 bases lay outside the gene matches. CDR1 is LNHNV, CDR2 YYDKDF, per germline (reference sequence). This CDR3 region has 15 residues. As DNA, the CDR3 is TGTGCCACCAGCAGGACTAGCGGGAGCTATAATGAGCAGTTCTTC. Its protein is CATSRTSGSYNEQFF.

The CDR3 is CASSRSGGLSSYEQYF. CDR3 in DNA: TGTGCCAGCAGCAGGAGCGGGGGCTTGAGCTCCTACGAGCAGTACTTC. The gene calls are TRBV25-1 and TRBJ2-7; 8 bases fit TRBD2. Germline V gene sequence: CDR1 MGHDK, CDR2 SYGVNS. The CDR3 loop spans 16 amino acids. V shed 6 bases and J 0 bases; nucleotides not matched to a gene: 10.